The sequence of this TCR beta chain was determined in a study of blood T cell repertoires in COVID-19. Whole-study context: PBMCs, B-cell-depleted T cells, or T cells were the source of the cDNA or gDNA that made up the material.

The protocol was immunoSEQ multiplex PCR, while the TCRdb copy is restricted to in-frame clones and leaves out a portion. This sample carries some 310,000 clones, approximately 89% of them seen once, and the ten largest clones take roughly a tenth. Trimming pared 0 bases from V and 8 bases from J, leaving 10 bases between. CDR1 LGHDT and CDR2 YNNKEL come from the germline V gene (reference sequence). The CDR3 length is 13 residues. The clonotype originates from a woman in her 30s who had recovered from COVID-19. The J gene is TRBJ1-1, the V gene TRBV3-1 (or the pseudogene TRBV3-2); D might be TRBD1 (6 bases). Source material: PBMCs or T cells enriched from blood (not recorded which). CDR3 loop: CASSQDLTGEAFF. CDR3 nucleotides: TGTGCCAGCAGCCAAGATTTAACAGGGGAAGCTTTCTTT.